A selection of T cell receptor beta chains follows, all from one sample in a study of OX40 agonist ivuxolimab in advanced cancers. Profiling relied on immunoSEQ multiplex PCR, and the TCRdb table lists in-frame clones only, not all of them. The repertoire has 20,000 to 25,000 clones, 80% to 90% of them found once; the top ten carry 16%. The sample here was CD4+ or CD8+ T cells sorted from blood, taken in a trial of the OX40 agonist ivuxolimab. The receptor set was obtained from an adult with an advanced solid tumor such as melanoma, head and neck, liver or kidney cancer. Both conserved end residues are part of each CDR3. A D gene is named only where the DNA matches it firmly. Not every row has a clone size; where given, it reads once, few, many or a size class.

J | size | V | D | CDR3 | DNA
TRBJ1-2 | - | TRBV2 | - | CASRETVGNYGYTF | TGTGCCAGCAGGGAGACAGTCGGAAACTATGGCTACACCTTC
TRBJ2-7 | - | TRBV6-6 | - | CASIGYGSYEQYF | TGTGCCAGCATCGGATATGGCTCCTACGAGCAGTACTTC
TRBJ2-2 | - | TRBV2 | - | CASSEERRSTGELFF | TGTGCCAGCAGTGAAGAAAGGAGATCCACCGGGGAGCTGTTTTTT
TRBJ1-5 | - | TRBV18 | - | CASSPSINQPQHF | TGTGCCAGCTCACCCAGTATCAATCAGCCCCAGCATTTT
TRBJ1-2 | - | TRBV6-5 | - | CASRSNDWGYTF | TGTGCCAGCCGATCGAACGACTGGGGCTACACCTTC
TRBJ1-2 | - | TRBV27 | - | CASSLSTNGYGYTF | TGTGCCAGCAGTTTAAGTACTAATGGCTATGGCTACACCTTC
TRBJ2-1 | - | TRBV11-1 | - | CASSLVGPYNEQFF | TGTGCCAGCAGCTTAGTGGGTCCCTACAATGAGCAGTTCTTC
TRBJ2-7 | - | TRBV7-2 | - | CASSLLSRQGGYEQYF | TGTGCCAGCAGCTTATTATCTAGGCAGGGGGGCTACGAGCAGTACTTC
TRBJ1-6 | - | TRBV9 | TRBD1 | CASSQGQGGNSPLHF | TGTGCCAGCAGCCAGGGACAGGGAGGCAATTCACCCCTCCACTTT
TRBJ2-5 | - | TRBV18 | TRBD2 | CASSPLASGGAETQYF | TGTGCCAGCTCACCCTTGGCTAGCGGGGGAGCTGAGACCCAGTACTTC
TRBJ1-1 | - | TRBV15 | - | CATSRVDPGTEAFF | TGTGCCACCAGCAGAGTTGACCCGGGGACTGAAGCTTTCTTT
TRBJ1-6 | - | TRBV13 | TRBD1 | CASSLKVLTGGGGSPLHF | TGTGCCAGCAGCTTAAAGGTTCTCACAGGGGGCGGGGGGTCACCCCTCCACTTT
TRBJ2-7 | once | TRBV4-3 | TRBD1 | CASSQSGTGAYEQYF | TGCGCCAGCAGCCAATCCGGGACAGGGGCCTACGAGCAGTACTTC
TRBJ2-1 | - | TRBV5-1 | TRBD1 | CASRLGTDYNEQFF | TGCGCCAGCAGACTCGGGACAGACTACAATGAGCAGTTCTTC
TRBJ2-7 | - | TRBV19 | - | CASAGGSSYEQYF | TGTGCCAGTGCTGGGGGGAGCTCCTACGAGCAGTACTTC
TRBJ1-2 | few | TRBV12-5 | - | CASGLVQGGALGYTF | TGTGCTAGTGGTTTGGTACAGGGAGGGGCCTTAGGCTACACCTTC
TRBJ2-7 | - | TRBV11-1 | TRBD2 | CASSSGDSGGDYEQYF | TGTGCCAGCAGCTCGGGAGACAGCGGGGGAGACTACGAGCAGTACTTC
TRBJ2-7 | - | TRBV6-5 | TRBD2 | CASRLPSGTSYEQYF | TGTGCCAGCAGACTGCCTAGCGGGACTTCCTACGAGCAGTACTTC
TRBJ2-1 | - | TRBV5-4 | TRBD2 | CASSTRTSGTYNEQFF | TGTGCCAGCAGCACCCGGACTAGCGGGACCTACAATGAGCAGTTCTTC
TRBJ2-7 | - | TRBV12-5 | - | CASGLPISEFYEQYF | TGTGCTAGTGGTTTACCTATAAGCGAGTTCTACGAGCAGTACTTC
TRBJ1-2 | few | TRBV4-3 | - | CASSQDSPGYSAAAGGYTF | TGCGCCAGCAGCCAAGATTCGCCAGGTTATTCGGCAGCTGCGGGAGGCTACACCTTC
TRBJ2-7 | few | TRBV19 | - | CASEGLYEQYF | TGTGCCAGCGAGGGGCTCTACGAGCAGTACTTC
TRBJ1-2 | - | TRBV4-3 | TRBD1 | CASSQVQDRAAYGYTF | TGCGCCAGCAGCCAAGTTCAGGACAGGGCGGCCTATGGCTACACCTTC
TRBJ2-7 | - | TRBV5-1 | TRBD2 | CASSSGTSGAYEQYF | TGCGCCAGCAGCTCCGGGACTAGCGGAGCCTACGAGCAGTACTTC
TRBJ1-2 | - | TRBV7-2 | - | CASSPGGGYNYGYTF | TGTGCCAGCAGCCCGGGGGGGGGTTATAACTATGGCTACACCTTC
TRBJ2-3 | few | TRBV6-4 | - | CASSDSKLGAGTQYF | TGTGCCAGCAGTGACTCGAAATTGGGAGCCGGTACGCAGTATTTT
TRBJ1-2 | - | TRBV9 | TRBD1 | CASSAGPKPGTGYGGYGYTF | TGTGCCAGCAGCGCCGGCCCGAAACCAGGGACAGGGTATGGGGGCTATGGCTACACCTTC
TRBJ1-2 | - | TRBV15 | TRBD1 | CATSRNRDRGQRMGYTF | TGTGCCACCAGCAGAAACCGGGACAGGGGCCAGCGAATGGGCTACACCTTC
TRBJ2-1 | - | TRBV30 | - | CAWNVGSNNEQFF | TGTGCCTGGAACGTGGGGAGCAACAATGAGCAGTTCTTC
TRBJ1-6 | - | TRBV5-1 | - | CASSLAERGGPLHF | TGCGCCAGCAGCTTGGCTGAACGGGGCGGCCCCCTCCACTTT
TRBJ1-3 | - | TRBV30 | - | CAWSVSGNTIYF | TGTGCCTGGAGTGTATCCGGAAACACCATATATTTT
TRBJ2-5 | - | TRBV5-1 | TRBD2 | CASSLFLAGEETQYF | TGCGCCAGCAGCTTGTTCCTAGCGGGCGAAGAGACCCAGTACTTC
TRBJ2-1 | - | TRBV7-2 | - | CASSSTGTSQEQFF | TGTGCCAGCAGCTCAACTGGGACTTCCCAGGAGCAGTTCTTC
TRBJ2-5 | - | TRBV5-4 | TRBD1 | CASSGNRGPGETQYF | TGTGCCAGCAGCGGCAACAGGGGGCCGGGGGAGACCCAGTACTTC
TRBJ2-3 | - | TRBV6-6 | - | CATKSSFPRTDTQYF | TGTGCCACTAAGTCGTCGTTTCCGCGCACAGATACGCAGTATTTT
TRBJ2-1 | once | TRBV7-8 | TRBD2 | CASSYRRLAPYNEQFF | TGTGCCAGCAGCTACCGCAGACTAGCGCCATACAATGAGCAGTTCTTC
TRBJ2-2 | - | TRBV7-3 | TRBD1 | CARQGAVTGELFF | TGTGCCAGACAGGGGGCGGTCACCGGGGAGCTGTTTTTT
TRBJ2-5 | - | TRBV10-1 | TRBD1 | CASGSPGQGASFPGRETQYF | TGCGCCAGCGGATCTCCGGGACAGGGGGCCTCCTTCCCGGGGCGAGAGACCCAGTACTTC
TRBJ2-1 | - | TRBV7-9 | - | CASSLTSVDEQFF | TGTGCCAGCAGCTTAACGTCCGTGGATGAGCAGTTCTTC